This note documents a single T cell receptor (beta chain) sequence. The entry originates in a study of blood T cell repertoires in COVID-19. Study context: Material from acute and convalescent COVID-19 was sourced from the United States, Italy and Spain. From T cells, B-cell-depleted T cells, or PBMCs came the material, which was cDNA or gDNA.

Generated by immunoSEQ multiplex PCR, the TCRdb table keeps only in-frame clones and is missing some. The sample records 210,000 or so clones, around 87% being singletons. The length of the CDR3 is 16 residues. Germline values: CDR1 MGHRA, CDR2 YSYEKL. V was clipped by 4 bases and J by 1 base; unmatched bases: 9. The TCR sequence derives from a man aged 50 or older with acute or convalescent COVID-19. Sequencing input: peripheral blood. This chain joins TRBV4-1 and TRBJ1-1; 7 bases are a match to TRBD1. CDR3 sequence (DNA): TGCGCCAGCAGCCGGGTCCAGGGGGGAGAGAACACTGAAGCTTTCTTT. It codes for CASSRVQGGENTEAFF.